Listed here is a single T cell receptor beta chain. What it recognizes is unknown. Germline V gene sequence: CDR1 MNHEY, CDR2 SVGAGI. This CDR3 spans 15 amino acids. V was pared by 7 bases and J by 4 bases, with 20 bases between. The data were obtained in a study of cytomegalovirus exposure and HLA in healthy donors. Overall study findings and caveats: CMV serostatus was the only immune exposure information that was available.

The PCR ran on 60 Vbeta and 13 Jbeta primers. Assay: immunoSEQ multiplex PCR; the TCRdb copy retains only in-frame clones and omits some. The table lists about 160,000 clones, 81% of them singletons, with approximately 1.2% in the top ten. Sequencing was performed on PBMCs. The chain is built from TRBV6-5 and TRBJ2-7, with D possibly matching TRBD2 (6 bases). The receptor was derived from a man aged 45-65 years in good health and CMV-seropositive. The CDR3 region is CASTPAGGTGYEQYF. The CDR3 nucleotides read TGTGCCAGCACCCCGGCGGGCGGGACCGGATACGAGCAGTACTTC.